The 20 T cell receptor beta chains reported below all come from one sample, sequenced in a study of OX40 agonist ivuxolimab in advanced cancers. TCRdb's copy holds only in-frame clones and misses some; the assay was immunoSEQ multiplex PCR. The table has 100,000 or so clones, about nine tenths seen once. Sequencing was performed on CD4+ or CD8+ T cells sorted from blood, taken in a trial of the OX40 agonist ivuxolimab. Receptor source: an adult with an advanced solid tumor such as melanoma, head and neck, liver or kidney cancer.

The chain employs TRBV30 and TRBJ1-4; 7 bases are shared with TRBD1. V dropped 2 bases and J dropped 8; count of bases not matched to a gene: 17. The germline CDR1 and CDR2 sequences are GTSNPN and SVGIG (reference sequence). The CDR3 is 17 residues long. CDR3 DNA sequence: TGTGCCTGGAGTAAAATCCAACAACAGGGGTTAGGAGAAAAACTGTTTTTT. This encodes CAWSKIQQQGLGEKLFF. Drawing the rest from reference TRBV30 and TRBJ1-4, the complete variable domain is SQTIHQWPATLVQPVGSPLSLECTVEGTSNPNLYWYRQAAGRGLQLLFYSVGIGQISSEVPQNLSASRPQDRQFILSSKKLLLSDSGFYLCAWSKIQQQGLGEKLFFGSGTQLSVL.

The V and J genes are TRBV5-4 and TRBJ2-5; D is ambiguous. The V end was cut by 1 base, the J end by 5 bases, with 6 bases between. Germline CDR1 is SGHNT and CDR2 is YYREEE (reference sequence). The CDR3 has 12 amino acids. This CDR3 reads CASSLFLETQYF. For the CDR3, the DNA is TGTGCCAGCAGCTTGTTTCTGGAGACCCAGTACTTC.

The DNA for the CDR3 is TGTGCCAGCAAATGGCAGGGTCATACGCAGTATTTT. Its translation: CASKWQGHTQYF. J is TRBJ2-3 and V is TRBV28, with a possible D match to TRBD1 (5 bases). The CDR3 sequence is 12 residues long. Trimming left V 7 bases short and J 7 bases short, with 12 bases between. CDR1 and CDR2 (germline): MDHEN, SYDVKM.

V is TRBV7-6 and J is TRBJ2-5, with TRBD1 matching 7 bases. Trimming took 1 base from V and 4 from J; bases not matched to a gene: 6. The CDR3 is made up of 15 amino acids. Germline CDR1 and CDR2: SGHVS and FNYEAQ. Here the CDR3 reads CASSLVIGGGETQYF. In nucleotides, the CDR3 is TGTGCCAGCAGCTTAGTTATAGGGGGCGGAGAGACCCAGTACTTC.

This clone was counted once. This sequence joins TRBV7-2 and TRBJ2-1; 7 bases map to TRBD2. CDR3 length: 14 amino acids. V shed 5 bases, J shed 2 bases, and the junction held 3 bases outside the gene matches. Germline CDR1 SGHTA, CDR2 FQGNSA. Written as DNA, the CDR3 is TGTGCCAGCAGCCCTGGACTAGCCTACAATGAGCAGTTCTTC. Encoded protein: CASSPGLAYNEQFF.

V and J are TRBV29-1 and TRBJ1-5; D is unresolved. Trimming cost V 6 bases and J 1 base, with 7 bases left between them. From germline, CDR1 is SQVTM and CDR2 ANQGSEA. The CDR3 is 12 residues long. The CDR3 loop is CSVADSNQPQHF. The CDR3 DNA reads TGCAGCGTGGCGGACAGCAATCAGCCCCAGCATTTT. Variable domain in full (rest from reference TRBV29-1 and TRBJ1-5): SAVISQKPSRDICQRGTSLTIQCQVDSQVTMMFWYRQQPGQSLTLIATANQGSEATYESGFVIDKFPISRPNLTFSTLTVSNMSPEDSSIYLCSVADSNQPQHFGDGTRLSIL.

The rearrangement joins TRBV5-4 to TRBJ2-1, with TRBD1 matching over 9 bases. The CDR3 totals 15 residues. Germline values: CDR1 SGHNT, CDR2 YYREEE (reference sequence). Trimming removed 3 bases from V and 4 bases from J; junction bases left unmatched: 5. CDR3 nucleotide sequence: TGTGCCAGCAGCTCCGGGACAGGGAGTTACAATGAGCAGTTCTTC. Translation: CASSSGTGSYNEQFF.

V is TRBV18 and J is TRBJ2-2, with D uncertain. V was pared by 6 bases and J by 3 bases, with 8 bases between. Germline V gene data show CDR1 as KGHSH and CDR2 as LQKENI. This CDR3 is built from 13 residues. Here the CDR3 DNA reads TGTGCCAGCTCCCGAACCGACACCGGGGAGCTGTTTTTT. It is translated as CASSRTDTGELFF. The whole variable domain, remainder taken from reference TRBV18 and TRBJ2-2, is NAGVMQNPRHLVRRRGQEARLRCSPMKGHSHVYWYRQLPEEGLKFMVYLQKENIIDESGMPKERFSAEFPKEGPSILRIQQVVRGDSAAYFCASSRTDTGELFFGEGSRLTVL.

This chain joins TRBV5-4 and TRBJ1-2; D uncertain. This CDR3 spans 14 amino acids. The germline gives CDR1 SGHNT, CDR2 YYREEE (reference sequence). The V gene lost 1 base and the J gene lost 2 bases, with 9 bases spanning the gap. CDR3 loop: CASSLYTLNYGYTF. CDR3 in DNA: TGTGCCAGCAGCTTGTATACGTTAAACTATGGCTACACCTTC.

In nucleotides, the CDR3 is TGTGCCAGCAGTTTGACCGTCCTTACTCTGAACTATGGCTACACCTTC. It translates to CASSLTVLTLNYGYTF. This chain connects TRBV28 to TRBJ1-2; no definite D call. V was cut by 3 bases and J by 2 bases, with 16 bases left in between. This CDR3 region has 16 residues. The germline gives CDR1 MDHEN, CDR2 SYDVKM.

This clone was found a few times. The chain couples TRBV25-1 to TRBJ1-1; D is uncertain. Germline V gene sequence: CDR1 MGHDK, CDR2 SYGVNS. This CDR3 spans 13 amino acids. Trimming cost V 0 bases and J 3 bases, with 5 bases left between them. In DNA form, the CDR3 reads TGTGCCAGCAGTGAATATGGACACACTGAAGCTTTCTTT. Protein product: CASSEYGHTEAFF.

The chain combines TRBV7-6 with TRBJ2-7; 7 bases are a match to TRBD2. This CDR3 has 16 amino acids. Germline assignment: CDR1 SGHVS and CDR2 FNYEAQ. The ends lost 2 bases at V and 4 bases at J; junction bases unmatched: 11. This chain's CDR3 is CASSLRPRGDSYEQYF. DNA of the CDR3: TGTGCCAGCAGCTTAAGGCCCCGGGGGGACTCTTACGAGCAGTACTTC.

The chain links TRBV19 to TRBJ2-5; a possible D gene is TRBD2 (5 bases). The CDR3 length is 13 residues. Per the germline V gene, CDR1 is LNHDA and CDR2 is SQIVND (reference sequence). The V and J ends lost 3 bases and 2 bases respectively, with 7 bases between them. CDR3 in DNA: TGTGCCAGTAGTATGCGGGTTCAAGAGACCCAGTACTTC. It encodes CASSMRVQETQYF.

The rearrangement links TRBV11-3 to TRBJ2-1; 9 nucleotides align to TRBD1. This CDR3 comprises 15 residues. With V trimmed by 6 bases and J by 6 bases, 9 bases remained unmatched. CDR1 is SGHNT, CDR2 YENEEA, per germline. Here the CDR3 DNA reads TGTGCCAGCAGTAAAGACAGGGGGGAGGTCAATGAGCAGTTCTTC. It encodes CASSKDRGEVNEQFF.

The chain recombines TRBV6-9 with TRBJ2-1; 10 bases are shared with TRBD1. The CDR3 extends over 17 amino acids. V lost 7 bases to trimming and J lost 3 bases; unmatched junction nucleotides: 12. CDR1 is MNHGY and CDR2 is SVAAGI in the germline V gene. The CDR3 DNA reads as TGTGCCAGCACCCTATCCTGGACAGGGGGAGACTACAATGAGCAGTTCTTC. As protein: CASTLSWTGGDYNEQFF.

V gene TRBV11-2 combines with J gene TRBJ2-5, with 7 bases lining up with TRBD2. V shed 3 bases and J 5 bases; nucleotides not matched to a gene: 9. The CDR3 runs to 15 residues. In germline, CDR1 is SGHAT, CDR2 FQNNGV. The CDR3 DNA reads as TGTGCCAGCAGCTTGAGGAGACTAGCTTCGGAGACCCAGTACTTC. This encodes CASSLRRLASETQYF.

V and J are TRBV4-1 and TRBJ2-3; 10 bases fit TRBD2. V lost 2 bases to trimming and J lost 4 bases; unmatched junction nucleotides: 9. The CDR3 has 17 residues. The germline gives CDR1 MGHRA, CDR2 YSYEKL. The CDR3 spells CASSQSWSGGAADTQYF. In DNA, the CDR3 is TGCGCCAGCAGCCAATCTTGGAGCGGGGGGGCGGCAGATACGCAGTATTTT.

V gene TRBV28 combines with J gene TRBJ1-1; a weak D match, TRBD1 (5 bases). V was pared by 6 bases and J by 1 base, with 12 bases between. Per germline, CDR1 MDHEN and CDR2 SYDVKM. The CDR3 extends over 14 amino acids. The CDR3 loop is CASRLGLSNTEAFF. The CDR3 DNA reads as TGTGCCAGCAGGCTGGGACTTTCGAACACTGAAGCTTTCTTT.

This chain connects TRBV7-8 to TRBJ1-4; 7 bases fit TRBD1. The CDR3 has 14 amino acids. In germline, CDR1 is SGHVS, CDR2 FQNEAQ. V lost 5 bases to trimming and J lost 7 bases; unmatched junction nucleotides: 7. CDR3 nucleotide sequence: TGTGCCAGCAGCCGAACAGGGGAGGGTGAAAAACTGTTTTTT. Translating gives CASSRTGEGEKLFF.

This sequence joins TRBV7-2 and TRBJ2-7; 7 nucleotides agree with TRBD2. The ends lost 5 bases at V and 0 bases at J; junction bases unmatched: 1. Germline V gene lookup returns CDR1 SGHTA and CDR2 FQGNSA. The CDR3 has 13 residues. The CDR3 spells CASSRDYSYEQYF. The CDR3 nucleotides are TGTGCCAGCAGCCGGGACTACTCCTACGAGCAGTACTTC.